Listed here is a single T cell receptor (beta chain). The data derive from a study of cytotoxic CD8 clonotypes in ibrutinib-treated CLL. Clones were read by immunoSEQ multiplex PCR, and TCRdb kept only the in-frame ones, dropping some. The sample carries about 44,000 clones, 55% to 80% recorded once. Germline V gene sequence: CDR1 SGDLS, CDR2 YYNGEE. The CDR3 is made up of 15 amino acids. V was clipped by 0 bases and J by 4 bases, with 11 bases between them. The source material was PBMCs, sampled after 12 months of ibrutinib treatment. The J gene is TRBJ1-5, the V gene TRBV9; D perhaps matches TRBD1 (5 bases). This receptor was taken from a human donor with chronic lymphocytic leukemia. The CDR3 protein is CASSVGGALNQPQHF. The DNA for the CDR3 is TGTGCCAGCAGCGTAGGAGGGGCTCTGAATCAGCCCCAGCATTTT.